This T cell receptor beta chain is from a study of blood T cell repertoires in COVID-19. As for the study in general: In each case, the material was cDNA or gDNA derived from T cells, B-cell-depleted T cells, or PBMCs.

The protocol was immunoSEQ multiplex PCR, while the TCRdb copy is restricted to in-frame clones and leaves out a portion. The sample consists of 150,000 to 200,000 clones, 88% of them appearing once. Germline lookup yields CDR1 LGHNT and CDR2 FRNRAP. V lost 1 base and J lost 10, with 20 bases in between. This CDR3 spans 17 amino acids. This sequence was found in a man aged 35 to 55 with active or convalescent COVID-19. V usage is TRBV12-5 and J usage is TRBJ1-6, with D unclear. The sequenced sample was peripheral blood. The CDR3 DNA is TGTGCTAGTGGTTTGGGGACTAACAATAGGTTAGGGTCACCCCTCCACTTT. As protein: CASGLGTNNRLGSPLHF. Looking up the rest from reference TRBV12-5 and TRBJ1-6 gives the full variable domain: DARVTQTPRHKVTEMGQEVTMRCQPILGHNTVFWYRQTMMQGLELLAYFRNRAPLDDSGMPKDRFSAEMPDATLATLKIQPSEPRDSAVYFCASGLGTNNRLGSPLHFGNGTRLTVT.